The entry that follows covers one TCR beta chain sequence. This record belongs to a study of patients and donors after allogeneic stem cell transplantation. Germline values: CDR1 MNHNS, CDR2 SASEGT. CDR3 length: 13 amino acids. Trimming shortened V by 2 bases and J by 4 bases, and 9 bases separated the two germline ends. TCRdb reprocessed the RT-PCR reads with MiXCR, giving one entry per CDR3 protein. The sample has roughly 200,000 distinct CDR3 sequences, 35% to 45% seen once. This chain uses TRBV6-1 with TRBJ2-7; D gene ambiguous. This sequence was found in a human donor who was either an allogeneic HSCT recipient or a stem cell or donor lymphocyte infusion donor (not recorded which). It is not recorded whose cells these are; they may come from a transplant donor. Sequencing was done on a sample of blood, either unsorted or a sorted T cell fraction (not recorded which). CDR3 region: CASSELGSYEQYF. The CDR3 DNA reads as TGTGCCAGCAGTGAACTAGGTTCGTACGAGCAGTACTTC.